This TCR beta chain was identified during a study of blood T cell repertoires in COVID-19. Study in general: There were acute and convalescent COVID-19 samples, and they came from the United States, Italy and Spain.

Per the authors' pipeline: Nucleated cell number was recorded as an estimate derived from reference gene primer amplification. TCRdb's table, derived via immunoSEQ multiplex PCR, lists solely in-frame clones and lacks some. The DNA was the basis for D and trimming; V, J and clone size are from that table. The sample includes a few hundred thousand clones, approximately 86% seen only once; the top ten take over 7.5%. The germline gives CDR1 SGHNT, CDR2 YYREEE (reference sequence). The length of the CDR3 is 13 residues. Trimming took off 4 bases at V and 8 bases at J, with 15 bases between the two ends.

The chain has TRBV5-4 and TRBJ1-2; D is unclear. Sequences were obtained from peripheral blood. The TCR originated in a man aged 35 to 55 who had recovered from COVID-19. The CDR3 here is CASSRTRANGYTF. CDR3 nucleotides: TGTGCCAGCAGCCGTACGCGGGCAAACGGCTACACCTTC.